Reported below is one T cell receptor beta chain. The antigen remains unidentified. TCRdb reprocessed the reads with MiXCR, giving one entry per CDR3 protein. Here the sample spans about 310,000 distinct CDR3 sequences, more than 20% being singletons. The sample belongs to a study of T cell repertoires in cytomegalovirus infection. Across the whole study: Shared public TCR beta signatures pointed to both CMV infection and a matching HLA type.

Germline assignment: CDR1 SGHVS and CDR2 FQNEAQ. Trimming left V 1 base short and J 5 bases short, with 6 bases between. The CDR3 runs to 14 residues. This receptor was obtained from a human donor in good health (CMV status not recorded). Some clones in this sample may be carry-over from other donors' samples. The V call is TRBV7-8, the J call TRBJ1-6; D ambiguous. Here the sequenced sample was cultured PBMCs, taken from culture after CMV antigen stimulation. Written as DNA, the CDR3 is TGTGCCAGCAGCTTAGGGGTGGATAATTCACCCCTCCACTTT. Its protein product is CASSLGVDNSPLHF.